These 16 T cell receptor beta chains were all obtained from the same sample, sequenced in a study of T cell responses to AZD1222 COVID-19 vaccine. Assay: immunoSEQ multiplex PCR; the TCRdb copy retains only in-frame clones and omits some. This table holds some 120,000 clones, under 85% found once. The sample was peripheral blood, taken on day 0 of AZD1222 vaccination. The receptors originated from an adult in good health.

The J gene is TRBJ1-6, the V gene TRBV5-4; 11 bases map to TRBD1. V lost 0 bases to trimming and J lost 10 bases; unmatched junction nucleotides: 15. CDR1 SGHNT and CDR2 YYREEE come from the germline V gene (reference sequence). The CDR3 is 19 residues long. As DNA, the CDR3 is TGTGCCAGCAGCTTGGACATCACCTTCGGGACAGGGGGTGGATCACCCCTCCACTTT. Translated, it gives CASSLDITFGTGGGSPLHF.

CDR3 region: CASSLGLPGETQYF. The CDR3 nucleotides read TGTGCCAGCAGCTTGGGACTACCTGGGGAGACCCAGTACTTC. V gene TRBV7-6 combines with J gene TRBJ2-5; 7 nucleotides align to TRBD2. CDR3 size: 14 residues. Per the germline V gene, CDR1 is SGHVS and CDR2 is FNYEAQ. Germline trimming cut 3 bases from V and 5 bases from J; bases unmatched to any gene: 6. Looking up the rest from reference TRBV7-6 and TRBJ2-5 gives the full variable domain: GAGVSQSPRYKVTKRGQDVALRCDPISGHVSLYWYRQALGQGPEFLTYFNYEAQQDKSGLPNDRFSAERPEGSISTLTIQRTEQRDSAMYRCASSLGLPGETQYFGPGTRLLVL.

The genes are TRBV5-1 and TRBJ2-7, with TRBD1 as a possible D gene (6 bases). The V and J ends lost 0 bases and 2 bases respectively, with 9 bases between them. The CDR3 consists of 14 residues. The germline CDR1 and CDR2 sequences are SGHRS and YFSETQ. The DNA for the CDR3 is TGCGCCAGCAGCTTGGGACAGGACGCCTACGAGCAGTACTTC. Its protein product is CASSLGQDAYEQYF.

This chain connects TRBV10-3 to TRBJ2-7; a possible D gene is TRBD2 (5 bases). Germline lookup yields CDR1 ENHRY and CDR2 SYGVKD. V lost 6 bases and J 6 bases, leaving 12 bases between the germline ends. This CDR3 region has 12 residues. CDR3 nucleotides: TGTGCCATCAGAGGGAGTTGGGGCGAGCAGTACTTC. Translation gives CAIRGSWGEQYF.

This sequence joins TRBV7-2 and TRBJ1-6; D remains ambiguous. There are 13 residues in the CDR3. Trimming removed 5 bases at V and 7 bases at J, with 9 bases between. The V gene's germline CDR1 is SGHTA and CDR2 FQGNSA. This chain's CDR3 is CASSPQPNSPLHF. In DNA form, the CDR3 reads TGTGCCAGCAGCCCCCAACCGAATTCACCCCTCCACTTT. Supplemented by reference TRBV7-2 and TRBJ1-6, the full variable domain reads GAGVSQSPSNKVTEKGKDVELRCDPISGHTALYWYRQSLGQGLEFLIYFQGNSAPDKSGLPSDRFSAERTGGSVSTLTIQRTQQEDSAVYLCASSPQPNSPLHFGNGTRLTVT.

The CDR3 DNA is TGTGCCAGTAGTATAGATCGAGTTAGAACAGATACGCAGTATTTT. The encoded protein is CASSIDRVRTDTQYF. The rearrangement uses TRBV19 and TRBJ2-3; D uncertain. The CDR3 sequence is 15 residues long. The V gene lost 0 bases and the J gene lost 3 bases, with 10 bases spanning the gap. Per the germline V gene, CDR1 is LNHDA and CDR2 is SQIVND (reference sequence).

V gene TRBV7-3 combines with J gene TRBJ2-5; 11 bases align to TRBD1. Germline V gene sequence: CDR1 SGHTA, CDR2 FQGTGA. The CDR3 is made up of 15 amino acids. V dropped 2 bases and J dropped 5; count of bases not matched to a gene: 4. CDR3 nucleotide sequence: TGTGCCAGCAGCTTAGGACAGGGGGCCTTTGAGACCCAGTACTTC. It translates to CASSLGQGAFETQYF.

The CDR3 bases are TGTGCCAGCAGCTTAGCGTCAGTCTCCTACAATGAGCAGTTCTTC. Protein product: CASSLASVSYNEQFF. The V and J genes are TRBV7-9 and TRBJ2-1; D unresolved. The CDR3 totals 15 residues. Germline CDR1 and CDR2: SEHNR and FQNEAQ (reference sequence). Trimming stripped 0 bases from V and 0 bases from J, with 6 bases between. The variable domain in full, completed from reference TRBV7-9 and TRBJ2-1, reads DTGVSQNPRHKITKRGQNVTFRCDPISEHNRLYWYRQTLGQGPEFLTYFQNEAQLEKSRLLSDRFSAERPKGSFSTLEIQRTEQGDSAMYLCASSLASVSYNEQFFGPGTRLTVL.

The chain is built from TRBV12-3 or TRBV12-4 and TRBJ2-5; no clear D gene. The CDR3 totals 13 residues. Trimming took off 2 bases at V and 9 bases at J, with 13 bases between the two ends. The CDR3 DNA reads TGTGCCAGCAGTTTAACCAAACAAGTGGCCCAGTACTTC. Translated: CASSLTKQVAQYF.

This rearrangement joins TRBV20-1 to TRBJ2-7; no clear D. The germline gives CDR1 DFQATT, CDR2 SNEGSKA (reference sequence). The V end was cut by 6 bases, the J end by 3 bases, with 9 bases between. The length of the CDR3 is 11 residues. CDR3 sequence reads: CSAPRLYEQYF. In DNA form, the CDR3 reads TGCAGTGCCCCAAGACTCTACGAGCAGTACTTC.

This chain connects TRBV2 to TRBJ2-7, with D possibly called TRBD1 or TRBD2 (6 bases each). Germline V CDR1 and CDR2: SNHLY, FYNNEI. The CDR3 is 12 amino acids. Between the trimmed V and J ends, which lost 6 bases and 2 bases, there was a span of 8 bases. This CDR3 reads CASRGGAYEQYF. The CDR3, as DNA: TGTGCCAGCAGGGGGGGCGCCTACGAGCAGTACTTC. The variable domain in full, completed from reference TRBV2 and TRBJ2-7, reads EPEVTQTPSHQVTQMGQEVILRCVPISNHLYFYWYRQILGQKVEFLVSFYNNEISEKSEIFDDQFSVERPDGSNFTLKIRSTKLEDSAMYFCASRGGAYEQYFGPGTRLTVT.

This chain connects TRBV7-8 to TRBJ2-7; 10 bases line up with TRBD1. The V gene's germline CDR1 is SGHVS and CDR2 FQNEAQ. V lost 4 bases and J lost 0; bases outside the gene matches: 3. CDR3 length: 15 amino acids. The DNA for the CDR3 is TGTGCCAGCAGCTGGGACAGGGGCGTCTCCTACGAGCAGTACTTC. Translation gives CASSWDRGVSYEQYF. The variable domain in full, completed from reference TRBV7-8 and TRBJ2-7, reads GAGVSQSPRYKVAKRGQDVALRCDPISGHVSLFWYQQALGQGPEFLTYFQNEAQLDKSGLPSDRFFAERPEGSVSTLKIQRTQQEDSAVYLCASSWDRGVSYEQYFGPGTRLTVT.

The chain joins TRBV7-2 to TRBJ2-2; D is unclear. Trimming took off 5 bases at V and 1 base at J, with 5 bases between the two ends. CDR1 is SGHTA and CDR2 is FQGNSA in the germline V gene. This CDR3 is built from 13 residues. The CDR3 sequence: CASSPRNTGELFF. The DNA of the CDR3 is TGTGCCAGCAGCCCAAGGAACACCGGGGAGCTGTTTTTT. Full variable domain (rest looked up from reference TRBV7-2 and TRBJ2-2): GAGVSQSPSNKVTEKGKDVELRCDPISGHTALYWYRQSLGQGLEFLIYFQGNSAPDKSGLPSDRFSAERTGGSVSTLTIQRTQQEDSAVYLCASSPRNTGELFFGEGSRLTVL.

The chain has TRBV19 and TRBJ2-1, with D possibly being TRBD1 or TRBD2 (6 bases each). This CDR3 comprises 14 residues. V was pared by 7 bases and J by 0 bases, with 10 bases between. Looked up from germline, CDR1 is LNHDA and CDR2 is SQIVND (reference sequence). CDR3 DNA sequence: TGTGCCAGTAACGGGGGCCTCTCCTACAATGAGCAGTTCTTC. It is translated as CASNGGLSYNEQFF.

The J gene is TRBJ1-1, the V gene TRBV20-1; 8 nucleotides match TRBD1. Germline V gives CDR1 DFQATT, CDR2 SNEGSKA (reference sequence). Germline trimming cut 3 bases from V and 4 bases from J; bases unmatched to any gene: 7. The CDR3 runs 14 residues. This CDR3 is CSASPTGVSTEAFF. For the CDR3, the DNA is TGCAGTGCTAGTCCGACAGGGGTTAGCACTGAAGCTTTCTTT.

The chain carries TRBV7-2 and TRBJ1-3; D perhaps matches TRBD1 (5 bases). Per the germline V gene, CDR1 is SGHTA and CDR2 is FQGNSA. V was shortened by 1 base and J by 7 bases, with 11 bases between the two germline ends. This CDR3 contains 14 residues. CDR3 amino acids: CASSLGGTRNTIYF. For the CDR3, the DNA is TGTGCCAGCAGCTTAGGGGGCACCCGGAACACCATATATTTT.